The 7 T cell receptor beta chains below were found in one sample sequenced in a study of persistence of HIV-infected CD4 T cells (dated by TCRdb to 2020 to 2021). Sample treatment or condition, as interpreted from the label and publication: suppressive antiretroviral therapy. Cells were stimulated with anti-CD3/anti-CD28 magnetic beads as a nonspecific positive control representing the CD4+ T cell repertoire. Sorting of responding CD4+ T cells was based on upregulation of both CD40 ligand and CD69. No antigen has been identified for these receptors. The immunoSEQ hsTCRB assay version 4, run in survey mode, was used to sequence TCRbeta repertoires from genomic DNA. Held by TCRdb, this immuneACCESS table contains in-frame sequences only and omits some clones. Under half of the omission traces to an unresolved V gene where checked; the cause of the rest is unknown. For this sample there are under 45,000 clones; about 90% appear just once. The ten largest account for 1% of the sample.

The sample here was CD4+ T cells sorted from PBMCs after approximately 20-hour stimulation, taken from a patient who received antiretroviral therapy. Reading the label with the study, this specimen's cell subset or site is: CD40L+CD69+ CD4 T cells responding to anti-CD3/anti-CD28 beads, representing the overall repertoire. Receptors were obtained from an adult man with HIV who was CMV-seropositive.

This rearrangement joins TRBV6-1 to TRBJ2-7; D is unresolved. The CDR3 totals 15 residues. Germline V gene lookup returns CDR1 MNHNS and CDR2 SASEGT. The V gene lost 1 base and the J gene lost 3 bases, with 13 bases spanning the gap. CDR3 sequence reads: CASSEEGSPNYEQYF. The CDR3, as DNA: TGTGCCAGCAGTGAAGAGGGCAGTCCCAACTACGAGCAGTACTTC.

V is TRBV6-5 and J is TRBJ1-1; 7 bases map to TRBD1. Germline-derived CDR1 and CDR2 are MNHEY and SVGAGI. Germline trimming cut 6 bases from V and 5 bases from J; bases unmatched to any gene: 6. The CDR3 runs 13 residues. The CDR3 reads CASSKQGRTEAFF. The CDR3 region has the DNA TGTGCCAGCAGCAAACAGGGGAGGACTGAAGCTTTCTTT.

V and J are TRBV28 and TRBJ2-7, with 9 bases identical to TRBD1. The germline CDR1 and CDR2 sequences are MDHEN and SYDVKM. The CDR3 length is 13 residues. V gave up 4 bases and J gave up 3 bases; unmatched junction bases: 1. The CDR3 spells CASSSGQGYEQYF. CDR3 bases: TGTGCCAGCAGTTCGGGACAGGGCTACGAGCAGTACTTC.

The CDR3 DNA sequence: TGTGCCAGCAGCTTTACCGGGACAGGGAGTTACGAGCAGTACTTC. Residues: CASSFTGTGSYEQYF. This chain links TRBV7-9 with TRBJ2-7, with 9 bases that match TRBD1. Germline loops: CDR1 SEHNR, CDR2 FQNEAQ (reference sequence). CDR3 size: 15 residues. V shed 3 bases, J shed 4 bases, and the junction held 7 bases outside the gene matches.

The chain combines TRBV2 with TRBJ2-7; D is uncertain. In germline, CDR1 is SNHLY, CDR2 FYNNEI. V shed 3 bases and J shed 3 bases, with 15 bases lying between them. The CDR3 spans 15 residues. The CDR3 spells CASSEPASVGYEQYF. CDR3 nucleotide sequence: TGTGCCAGCAGTGAGCCCGCCTCGGTTGGCTACGAGCAGTACTTC.

This clone showed up just a few times. The sample holds other DNA sequences that translate to the same CDR3. The rearrangement joins TRBV5-1 to TRBJ2-3; either TRBD1 or TRBD2 may fit D (5 bases each). Germline lookup yields CDR1 SGHRS and CDR2 YFSETQ. The germline V and J ends were trimmed by 0 bases and 1 base, with 12 bases remaining between them. This CDR3 comprises 16 residues. The CDR3 sequence is CASSLEGTWGTDTQYF. CDR3 DNA sequence: TGCGCCAGCAGCTTGGAAGGGACGTGGGGCACAGATACGCAGTATTTT. Variable domain in full (rest from reference TRBV5-1 and TRBJ2-3): KAGVTQTPRYLIKTRGQQVTLSCSPISGHRSVSWYQQTPGQGLQFLFEYFSETQRNKGNFPGRFSGRQFSNSRSEMNVSTLELGDSALYLCASSLEGTWGTDTQYFGPGTRLTVL.

This clone was detected only once. This rearrangement joins TRBV4-1 to TRBJ2-1, with 7 bases aligning to TRBD2. V was pared by 0 bases and J by 5 bases, with 10 bases of the junction left unmatched. CDR1 and CDR2 (germline): MGHRA, YSYEKL. The CDR3 totals 17 residues. CDR3 DNA: TGCGCCAGCAGCCAAGAAGGGCGGGGGAGAACAGACAATGAGCAGTTCTTC. Translation: CASSQEGRGRTDNEQFF.